What follows describes a single T cell receptor (beta chain). Its antigen is still unknown. No qualities accompany the bases; no much larger clone lies one base away. The data originate from a study of cytomegalovirus exposure and HLA in healthy donors (dated by TCRdb to the late 2010s). Describing the broader study: An earlier analysis of around 600 of the donors reported more than 250 Gb of sequence data and 117 million unique TCR beta sequences from roughly 200 million T cells. In the later analysis, no new phenotypic data were used to find candidate immune exposures; instead, reliance was placed on TCR beta sequences and their occurrence across donors. Class I and class II HLA loci were covered by the typing at four-digit resolution. All discovery cohort repertoires had been generated using a single sequencing platform. Across 398 genotyped donors of the cohort, an average of 235,054 unique TCR beta nucleotide sequences per donor were sequenced, and 15% to 20% of those sequences were non-productive. Donor age, sex, ethnicity and CMV serostatus were compiled together with the repertoire data. To decide whether each TCR beta V gene segment behaved as functional or pseudogenic, an earlier analysis of approximately 590 of the donors relied on high-throughput TCR beta sequencing. The study profiled the T cell repertoires of 500 to 800 subjects by immunosequencing and related them to cytomegalovirus serostatus. Genome-wide SNP genotypes for about 60% of the 666 donors were used in a later genetic analysis, which treated that subset as a discovery cohort. To study patterns of TCR occurrence, a later analysis re-analyzed previously published TCR beta repertoires from around 660 donors and added high-resolution HLA genotyping. Roughly 5 DR-DQ haplotypes were handled as single units for association and clustering because linkage in the cohort was strong. The study aimed to test whether signatures of past pathogen exposure could be identified by cataloging public T cell receptors. The study combined high-throughput TCR immunosequencing, statistical association of individual TCRs with disease status, and machine learning to predict cytomegalovirus infection status. An early release covering 550 to 700 HLA-typed donors comprised about 290 gigabases of sequencing data and approximately 80 million unique TCR sequences. Among the roughly 400 genotyped donors, around 79% belonged to the genetic ancestry cluster associated with self-reported Caucasian donors. A separate validation cohort of approximately 130 different subjects was used in addition to the 666-subject first cohort. Typing coverage varied by locus: about 629-630 donors for A, B, C, DRB1 and DQB1; around 560 for DQA1; more than 600 for DPA1; around 450 for DPB1.

The library came from the immunoSEQ multiplex PCR assay. A mixture of 60 forward primers for TCR Vbeta segments and 13 reverse primers for TCR Jbeta segments was used in the multiplex PCR. Amplification of the CDR3 region of rearranged TCR beta genes was performed with a multiplex PCR assay on genomic DNA. Amplified TCR beta libraries were sequenced as 87-base-pair reads on the Illumina HiSeq System. Per the source publication's procedure: Across the 670 or so repertoires, a later analysis counted 78 million or so unique TCR beta chains, 9.5 million to 13 million of which were shared by at least two donors. Raw reads were error-corrected and collapsed into unique sequences by a nearest-neighbor algorithm in which closely related sequences were merged to remove PCR and sequencing errors. To assign V, D and J gene segments, CDR3 sequences were aligned to IMGT reference sequences. For a sequence to be retained, a match of at least six nucleotides was required to both a V gene segment and a J gene segment. Rearrangements were classified as productive when the CDR3 lacked stop codons and remained in frame with V and J, and all other rearrangements were classified as non-productive. CDR3 was defined according to IMGT convention as the region running from the second conserved V-encoded cysteine to the conserved J-encoded phenylalanine. Sequences without an unambiguous match to a single V gene segment were excluded from the earlier analysis of about 640 of the donors. An earlier analysis of approximately 590 of the donors called V segments functional above 56.7% productive rearrangements and segregating when the between-donor standard deviation exceeded 5%. To diagnose cytomegalovirus status from the catalog of TCR beta chain sequences, a statistical classification framework was built. V and J gene assignment, in a later analysis, came from comparing TCR nucleotide sequences with IMGT/GENE-DB human TR gene sequences. Using the TCRdist pipeline, a later analysis assigned CDR3 sequences along with most-parsimonious VDJ recombination scenarios. A later analysis defined each TCR beta chain by its CDR3 amino acid sequence plus V-gene family, and excluded reads lacking a unique V-gene family. As a way to deal with suspected cross-contamination and a sequencing artifact, a later analysis dropped 450 to 600 nucleotide sequences that were highly shared and had low generation probability. In a later analysis, a clonal expansion index was calculated for each public chain from normalized within-repertoire ranks of inferred template counts. In a later analysis, generation probabilities were computed with a VDJ recombination model fitted to out-of-frame rearrangements, and the resulting probabilities were checked against IGoR. In a later analysis, TCR-TCR, TCR-HLA and TCR-CMV co-occurrence was scored with hypergeometric tests, and a repertoire-size bias correction was applied to TCR pairs. To estimate false discovery rates, a later analysis permuted the HLA or CMV assignments 20 times. In a later analysis, co-occurring TCRs were grouped using DBSCAN, with TCRdist sequence similarity added in when clustering inside HLA-allele-positive subsets. For co-occurrence clustering, repertoires with fewer than 30,000 or more than 120,000 public chains were excluded, along with five or six repertoires with anomalous nucleotide sharing. TCRdb carries this immuneACCESS record with in-frame sequences only. Its versions omit some clonotypes, under half of them owing to an unresolved V gene in the studies checked, with the rest unexplained. The V and J calls and the clone size are those of that table, but D and trimming were determined from the DNA. Present in this sample are some 120,000 clones, around 79% of which were seen just once. Roughly 2.1% of the sample is taken by the ten largest.

The cohort was made up of 500 to 800 healthy bone marrow donors. At the time of sampling, every cohort member was nominally healthy, though immune exposures that went unrecorded were likely present. The donor tested CMV seropositive, placing the donor among the 250 to 350 seropositive members of the cohort. A peripheral blood sample was provided by each donor, and peripheral blood mononuclear cells were used for TCR beta sequencing. Genomic DNA was extracted from the blood cell samples with the Qiagen DNeasy Blood Extraction Kit. CDR1 MGHDK and CDR2 SYGVNS are derived from the germline V gene. The CDR3 sequence holds 17 residues, the cysteine and phenylalanine included. Only CDR3 DNA is held: 51 bases, read in frame from base 1. V has 0 bases trimmed and J has 3 bases trimmed; junction bases matching no gene number 8. What the authors observed across the whole study: Sequencing depth was assumed to be roughly uniform across donors in the presence/absence analyses, though that assumption may not hold. Broadly in line with IMGT annotations, most TCR beta V segments showed up in productive rearrangements about 90% or about 30% of the time in an earlier analysis of around 550 of the donors. Assigning TCR associations to individual alleles was difficult when HLA alleles, especially DR and DQ, strongly co-occurred. Compared with the approximately 710-donor mean, donors in an Asian-associated ancestry cluster had fewer N-insertions in productive TCRs, according to a later genetic analysis. CMV serostatus was the only immune exposure information available for the cohort. A further reported finding was that TCR beta sequences accurately predicted the HLA-A and HLA-B alleles for most subjects in the first cohort. Several of the top co-occurrence clusters appeared to be linked to parvovirus B19, influenza, CMV and Epstein-Barr virus, according to a later analysis. In this cohort, only TCR beta chains were sequenced, and detectable features were limited by the absence of alpha or paired-chain data. Because HLA typing was unavailable for some donors at each locus, only the typed subset was used in association tests. A total of 150 or so TCR beta chains were listed by the study as associated with cytomegalovirus. A later analysis found that most CMV-associated TCR beta chains appeared HLA-restricted, with HLA associations seemingly driven largely by CMV exposure. In a later analysis, the rate of TCR association differed among HLA loci, with DRB1 alleles having the most associated TCRs and HLA-C alleles having the fewest. Because counts were too low, roughly 17 rarely observed V segments, including chromosome 9 orphons, were left out of the earlier analysis of some 640 of the donors. In vitro tests confirmed that a few of the cytomegalovirus-associated TCR beta chains recognize cytomegalovirus antigens. Most TCR sequences were seen in very few donors, while some public TCRs were found in many individuals. A later genetic analysis associated a missense DCLRE1C variant with V-gene and J-gene trimming of TCR beta chains, and an independent cohort replicated the association. It was suggested by the authors that the approach could potentially be generalized to other disease states and immunological phenotypes. The sequencing pipeline was judged likely to have produced a cluster of highly shared sequence variants as a technical artifact. In both the original and validation cohorts, the classifier was reported to diagnose cytomegalovirus status with high specificity and sensitivity. Because the 87-base-pair reads could not distinguish some IMGT-functional V segments, including TRBV6-2 and TRBV6-3, those segments were excluded. In a later analysis, HLA-associated TCR beta chains showed more clonal expansion and lower generation probabilities than non-associated chains that were equally common. Correlated functional status among segregating V segments might be attributable to linkage disequilibrium, but an unknown experimental factor could not be ruled out. A later analysis associated 15,000 to 20,000 TCR beta sequences with specific HLA alleles at a false discovery rate of 0.05.

The specimen sequenced was PBMCs. Recombination joined TRBV25-1 with TRBJ2-1; 7 bases in the junction line up with TRBD1. This TCR derives from a woman aged 35 to 49 in good health and CMV-seropositive. CDR3 region: CASSEYYPGGDYNEQFF. Read as DNA, the sequence is TGTGCCAGCAGTGAATATTACCCAGGGGGAGACTACAATGAGCAGTTCTTC.